The rows below give T cell receptor beta chains drawn from one sample of a study of blood T cell repertoires in COVID-19. The protocol was immunoSEQ multiplex PCR, while the TCRdb copy is restricted to in-frame clones and leaves out a portion. The table lists 45,000 to 70,000 clones, less than 75% of them singletons, with roughly 18% in the top ten. Sequenced input: peripheral blood. These receptors all come from a woman aged 50 to 60 with active or convalescent COVID-19. Both conserved end residues are part of each CDR3. D genes are given only for firm matches. Rows may omit the clone size; those that give it use once, few, many or a size class.

D gene	V gene	clone size	J gene	CDR3 protein	CDR3 DNA
TRBD2	TRBV29-1	once	TRBJ2-7	CSVEGGGSYEQYF	TGCAGCGTTGAAGGGGGGGGGTCCTACGAGCAGTACTTC
TRBD2	TRBV29-1	-	TRBJ2-3	CSVRSTSGSRNTQYF	TGCAGCGTGAGATCGACTAGCGGGAGTAGAAATACGCAGTATTTT
TRBD2	TRBV7-9	-	TRBJ2-1	CASSLQAGVNEQFF	TGTGCCAGCAGCTTACAAGCGGGAGTCAATGAGCAGTTCTTC
TRBD1	TRBV6-1	-	TRBJ1-5	CASSDDRGVRQPQHF	TGTGCCAGCAGTGATGACAGGGGAGTTCGGCAGCCCCAGCATTTT
TRBD2	TRBV5-8	-	TRBJ2-1	CASSLGLAGNRAVYNNEQFF	TGTGCCAGCAGCTTGGGACTAGCGGGAAACCGGGCCGTTTACAACAATGAGCAGTTCTTC
-	TRBV29-1	-	TRBJ2-4	CSATGFAKNIQYF	TGCAGCGCCACAGGGTTCGCCAAAAACATTCAGTACTTC
-	TRBV5-4	once	TRBJ2-3	CASSFSTTKDTQYF	TGTGCCAGCAGCTTCTCCACTACGAAAGATACGCAGTATTTT
TRBD2	TRBV7-9	-	TRBJ2-4	CASSGTSKGIQYF	TGTGCCAGCAGCGGGACTAGCAAGGGCATTCAGTACTTC
TRBD1	TRBV5-4	-	TRBJ2-3	CASSLQGWPDTQYF	TGTGCCAGCAGCTTACAGGGGTGGCCAGATACGCAGTATTTT
-	TRBV5-1	few	TRBJ2-3	CASSLAAGGIADTQYF	TGCGCCAGCAGCCTTGCGGCTGGAGGTATCGCAGATACGCAGTATTTT
TRBD1	TRBV5-1	few	TRBJ2-7	CASVEGQGAYEQYF	TGCGCCAGCGTCGAGGGACAGGGAGCCTACGAGCAGTACTTC
TRBD1	TRBV5-1	-	TRBJ2-2	CASSSRTGSIFDTGELFF	TGCGCCAGCAGCTCAAGGACAGGGTCGATTTTTGACACCGGGGAGCTGTTTTTT
TRBD2	TRBV11-2	-	TRBJ2-2	CASKYSGKGELFF	TGTGCCAGCAAGTATAGCGGGAAGGGGGAGCTGTTTTTT
-	TRBV12-3/TRBV12-4	-	TRBJ1-5	CASSWAPNQPQHF	TGTGCCAGCAGTTGGGCCCCCAATCAGCCCCAGCATTTT
-	TRBV5-1	-	TRBJ2-7	CASSPAIGGYTYEQYF	TGCGCCAGCAGCCCAGCAATCGGCGGATACACCTACGAGCAGTACTTC
-	TRBV4-2	few	TRBJ2-7	CASSQVSGSYEQYF	TGTGCCAGCAGCCAAGTCTCAGGGTCCTACGAGCAGTACTTC
-	TRBV11-2	-	TRBJ2-6	CASSLVGAPSSGANVLTF	TGTGCCAGCAGCTTGGTGGGGGCGCCGTCGTCTGGGGCCAACGTCCTGACTTTC
-	TRBV3-1/TRBV3-2	-	TRBJ1-6	CASSQDWGGRPLHF	TGTGCCAGCAGCCAAGATTGGGGGGGAAGACCCCTCCACTTT
TRBD2	TRBV7-2	-	TRBJ2-1	CASSLAGTSGRTPFYNEQFF	TGTGCCAGCAGCTTAGCGGGGACTAGCGGGAGAACCCCCTTCTACAATGAGCAGTTCTTC
TRBD1	TRBV25-1	-	TRBJ2-5	CASSPTGVETQYF	TGTGCCAGCAGCCCCACAGGGGTAGAGACCCAGTACTTC
TRBD1	TRBV27	-	TRBJ2-6	CASSTVTGQVLSGANVLTF	TGTGCCAGCAGCACCGTAACGGGACAGGTCCTCTCTGGGGCCAACGTCCTGACTTTC
TRBD2	TRBV7-9	once	TRBJ2-7	CASSLGVSGRIYEQYF	TGTGCCAGCAGCTTAGGGGTTAGCGGGAGGATCTACGAGCAGTACTTC
TRBD2	TRBV7-2	once	TRBJ2-1	CASSLNLAGESEQFF	TGTGCCAGCAGCTTAAACCTAGCGGGAGAGAGTGAGCAGTTCTTC
TRBD1	TRBV6-5	-	TRBJ1-2	CASSSPGQGSMSYTF	TGTGCCAGCAGTTCGCCGGGACAGGGATCGATGAGCTACACCTTC
TRBD2	TRBV5-6	few	TRBJ2-7	CASSSRTSLRSYEQYF	TGTGCCAGCAGCTCCAGGACTAGTCTTAGATCCTACGAGCAGTACTTC
-	TRBV7-9	-	TRBJ2-3	CASSLPGAGTDTQYF	TGTGCCAGCAGCTTACCAGGGGCGGGCACAGATACGCAGTATTTT
TRBD2	TRBV28	-	TRBJ2-1	CASSPAGSGAYNEQFF	TGTGCCAGCAGTCCGGCCGGGAGCGGGGCCTACAATGAGCAGTTCTTC